The rows below give T cell receptor beta chains drawn from one sample of a study of PD-1 blockade in classical Hodgkin lymphoma. Clones were read by immunoSEQ multiplex PCR, and TCRdb kept only the in-frame ones, dropping some. The profile shows more than 45,000 clones, around 66% of them singletons. This sample comprised peripheral blood mononuclear cells (PBMCs), obtained at baseline. The receptors here all came from a human donor with classical Hodgkin lymphoma. Both conserved end residues are part of each CDR3. Clone size is stated in some rows and not others, as once, few, many or a class when expanded.

TRBV5-1	TRBJ1-3	.	CASSLVGGGGNTIYF
TRBV5-1	TRBJ1-1	.	CASSFGTGNTEAFF
TRBV29-1	TRBJ2-7	.	CSVVTALGNEQYF
TRBV5-1	TRBJ2-3	.	CASSLEAGGFDTQYF
TRBV28	TRBJ2-7	.	CASSSGYEQYF
TRBV6-5	TRBJ2-4	once	CASSYTTPNIQYF
TRBV7-9	TRBJ2-7	.	CASSQDYEQYF
TRBV6-1	TRBJ2-7	.	CATAFTDRVVGQYF
TRBV5-1	TRBJ1-6	.	CASSLVAVSSYNSPLHF
TRBV5-6	TRBJ2-1	once	CASSLFFGGEQFF
TRBV4-1	TRBJ1-5	.	CASSQGAGSNQPQHF
TRBV6-5	TRBJ1-2	.	CASSYSRLVNYGYTF
TRBV19	TRBJ2-3	.	CASSIGTSDTQYF
TRBV29-1	TRBJ2-3	once	CSVRDGRKDTQYF
TRBV7-8	TRBJ2-2	.	CASSLAVGLFF
TRBV5-6	TRBJ2-5	.	CASSPLPRLETQYF
TRBV27	TRBJ2-2	.	CASSLSGSTGELFF
TRBV27	TRBJ1-1	.	CASSLSNRAANTEAFF
TRBV2	TRBJ1-4	once	CASSDPGRGTNEKLFF
TRBV29-1	TRBJ2-4	few	CSVGTGTSVPLSF
TRBV6-1	TRBJ2-7	.	CASSENGYEQYF
TRBV15	TRBJ1-4	.	CATSAILLTNEKLFF
TRBV18	TRBJ1-5	.	CASSPVQGQPQHF
TRBV9	TRBJ2-1	.	CASSVGSYNEQFF
TRBV19	TRBJ2-1	few	CASSKGLDIDEQFF
TRBV5-5	TRBJ1-1	few	CASSLGRLNTEAFF
TRBV7-9	TRBJ2-3	.	CASTLPGLAGVGGTQYF
TRBV6-6	TRBJ1-4	once	CASSYSTGPEEKLFF
TRBV15	TRBJ1-2	.	CATSREIGAGYTF
TRBV5-6	TRBJ2-7	.	CASSFTGTLTLSEQYF
TRBV5-1	TRBJ1-1	.	CASSLESSSTEAFF
TRBV30	TRBJ2-1	.	CAWSGWEVYYEQFF
TRBV5-1	TRBJ1-2	.	CASSLAAGGQWDGYTF
TRBV11-2	TRBJ2-1	.	CASSSQGLAENYNEQFF
TRBV11-2	TRBJ2-7	.	CASSLESLRGYEQYF
TRBV11-3	TRBJ2-1	once	CASSLSYPVRSYNEQFF
TRBV19	TRBJ1-3	.	CASSTAASITIYF